This record concerns one TCR beta chain sequence. The antigen is unknown. This entry is derived from a study of identifying expanded T cells in peripheral blood. The V end was cut by 3 bases, the J end by 0 bases, with 13 bases between. This CDR3 contains 16 residues. The V gene's germline CDR1 is SGDLS and CDR2 YYNGEE. Measured with immunoSEQ multiplex PCR; TCRdb has only the in-frame clones, and not every one. The repertoire consists of about 47,000 clones, with approximately 82% occurring once and the leading ten covering less than 15%. During the collection period, no donor immune events like infections were recorded. Notes on the study in general: Across healthy donors, higher total template counts meant significantly greater approximately two-week count variance. Over approximately two and four weeks, about 15 and 18 clones changed, versus around 1.3 between replicates.

This sequence originates from a person aged 18-70 years in good health. Sequencing used blood. V usage is TRBV9 and J usage is TRBJ2-1; tentatively, D is TRBD2 (6 bases). The CDR3 is CASSDQRGSSYNEQFF. CDR3 DNA sequence: TGTGCCAGCAGCGACCAACGGGGGAGCTCCTACAATGAGCAGTTCTTC.